This T cell receptor (beta chain) was documented in a study of shared clonotypes between healthy human individuals. Using immunoSEQ multiplex PCR, the repertoire was profiled, and TCRdb retains in-frame clones only, with some absent. The sample carries 450,000 to 500,000 clones, approximately 82% recorded once. Per germline, CDR1 SNHLY and CDR2 FYNNEI. V shed 6 bases and J 8 bases; nucleotides not matched to a gene: 11. This CDR3 comprises 15 residues. The sample was PBMCs. This TCR was recovered from a woman aged 40 to 50 in good health. Some clones in this sample may be carry-over from other donors' samples. V gene TRBV2 combines with J gene TRBJ2-1; 9 bases fit TRBD2. CDR3 nucleotide sequence: TGTGCCAGCAGCCAGACTAGCGGAGACTTTTATGAGCAGTTCTTC. The encoded protein is CASSQTSGDFYEQFF.